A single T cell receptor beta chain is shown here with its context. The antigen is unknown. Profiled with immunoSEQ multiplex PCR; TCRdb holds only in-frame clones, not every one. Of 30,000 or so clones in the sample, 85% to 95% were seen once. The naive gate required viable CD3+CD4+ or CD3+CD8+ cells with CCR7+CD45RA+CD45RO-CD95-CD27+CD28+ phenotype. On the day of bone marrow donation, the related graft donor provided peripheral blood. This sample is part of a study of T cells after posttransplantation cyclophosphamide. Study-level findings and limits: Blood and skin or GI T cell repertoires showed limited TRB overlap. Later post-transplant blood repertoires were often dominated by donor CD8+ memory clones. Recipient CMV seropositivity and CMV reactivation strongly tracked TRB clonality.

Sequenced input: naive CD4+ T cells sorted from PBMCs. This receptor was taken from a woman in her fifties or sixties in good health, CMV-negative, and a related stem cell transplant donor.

DNA for the CDR3: TGTGCCAGCAGCCTCATAGGTAGCGGCTACACCTTC. Protein sequence: CASSLIGSGYTF. The rearrangement joins TRBV13 to TRBJ1-2; unclear D gene. CDR3 size: 12 residues. Per germline, CDR1 PRHDT and CDR2 FYEKMQ (reference sequence). With 5 bases removed from V and 8 bases from J, the gap between germline ends came to 12 bases.